Listed below are T cell receptor beta chains from one sample, sequenced in a study of response to subunit inactivated influenza vaccine. TCRdb processed the RT-PCR reads anew with MiXCR; each CDR3 protein has one entry. The table includes some 500,000 distinct CDR3 sequences, 25% detected once. The input for sequencing was CD4+ T cells sorted from PBMCs, taken 5 to 6 days after vaccination. Receptor source: a man aged 45-60 years who received an inactivated influenza vaccine. Each CDR3 is given with its conserved first and last residue. The D gene is left open where the match is weak. Clone size, where shown, is once, few, many, or a class for clones that have expanded.

DNA: TGTGCCAGCAGTGTGCGTCCGAGGGCGCCAAGCTATGGCTACACCTTC
CDR3: CASSVRPRAPSYGYTF
size: few
D: .
V: TRBV6-1
J: TRBJ1-2

DNA: TGCGCCAGCAGCAAGGGACAGGGAATGGCCGAGCAGTACTTC
CDR3: CASSKGQGMAEQYF
size: .
D: TRBD1
V: TRBV5-1
J: TRBJ2-7

DNA: TGTGCCAGCAGTGACAGGTTCTCTGGGGCCAACGTCCTGACTTTC
CDR3: CASSDRFSGANVLTF
size: many
D: .
V: TRBV6-1
J: TRBJ2-6

DNA: TGCAGTGCTGGCCGGAGGGGGGTCTACAATGAGCAGTTCTTC
CDR3: CSAGRRGVYNEQFF
size: .
D: .
V: TRBV20-1
J: TRBJ2-1

DNA: TGCAGTGCTAGAAGACAGGGGGGCGGTGAAAAACTGTTTTTT
CDR3: CSARRQGGGEKLFF
size: few
D: TRBD1
V: TRBV20-1
J: TRBJ1-4

DNA: TGTGCCAGCAGTCTACTAGCGGGCCTACTCCGAGCGGCGAATGAGCAGTTCTTC
CDR3: CASSLLAGLLRAANEQFF
size: few
D: TRBD2
V: TRBV6-2/TRBV6-3
J: TRBJ2-1

DNA: TGCAGTGCTGGAAAGCGCGGTCGGGAGACCCAGTACTTC
CDR3: CSAGKRGRETQYF
size: .
D: .
V: TRBV20-1
J: TRBJ2-5

DNA: TGCGCCAGCAGCATCGGGCCCCAAGAGACCCAGTACTTC
CDR3: CASSIGPQETQYF
size: .
D: .
V: TRBV5-1
J: TRBJ2-5

DNA: TGTGCCAGCAGTTACTCATCTAGATGGTCCGGGGAGCTGTTTTTT
CDR3: CASSYSSRWSGELFF
size: few
D: .
V: TRBV6-2/TRBV6-3
J: TRBJ2-2

DNA: TGTGCCAGCAGTACCCCCCTAGCGGCTCAAGAGACCCAGTACTTC
CDR3: CASSTPLAAQETQYF
size: .
D: TRBD2
V: TRBV12-3/TRBV12-4
J: TRBJ2-5

DNA: TGTGCCATCAGTGAGTCGGGGACTAGCGGGACCTACAATGAGCAGTTCTTC
CDR3: CAISESGTSGTYNEQFF
size: .
D: TRBD2
V: TRBV10-3
J: TRBJ2-1

DNA: TGTGCCAGCGGGACAGGGCTCCCCTACGAGCAGTACTTC
CDR3: CASGTGLPYEQYF
size: .
D: TRBD1
V: TRBV14
J: TRBJ2-7

DNA: TGTGCCAGCAGTTACTCGTTTCAGCGGGAGACCCAGTACTTC
CDR3: CASSYSFQRETQYF
size: .
D: .
V: TRBV6-2/TRBV6-3
J: TRBJ2-5

DNA: TGTGCCAGCAGCTTGGCCTGGGCAGGGGGTACCTACGAGCAGTACTTC
CDR3: CASSLAWAGGTYEQYF
size: few
D: TRBD1
V: TRBV5-5
J: TRBJ2-7

DNA: TGTGCCAGCAGTTTCAGGACAGGGGGTATGTACGAGCAGTACTTC
CDR3: CASSFRTGGMYEQYF
size: few
D: TRBD1
V: TRBV27
J: TRBJ2-7

DNA: TGTGCCAGCAGCTACGGACTAGCGGGTAACAATGAGCAGTTCTTC
CDR3: CASSYGLAGNNEQFF
size: .
D: TRBD2
V: TRBV7-8
J: TRBJ2-1

DNA: TGTGCCTCCAGGACCCCGGTCGATTCACCCCTCCACTTT
CDR3: CASRTPVDSPLHF
size: .
D: .
V: TRBV10-3
J: TRBJ1-6

DNA: TGTGCCAGCAGCCCCGGACAGACTACATCCTACGAGCAGTACTTC
CDR3: CASSPGQTTSYEQYF
size: .
D: .
V: TRBV5-4
J: TRBJ2-7

DNA: TGTGCCAGCAGACCACCGGGACTAGCGGCTTATACGCAGTATTTT
CDR3: CASRPPGLAAYTQYF
size: few
D: TRBD2
V: TRBV27
J: TRBJ2-3

DNA: TGTGCCAGCAGTTACGTTTCCCCGCAAGAGACCCAGTACTTC
CDR3: CASSYVSPQETQYF
size: .
D: .
V: TRBV6-2/TRBV6-3
J: TRBJ2-5

DNA: TGTGCCATCAGTGATCAAGGGGAAGGAACTGAAGCTTTCTTT
CDR3: CAISDQGEGTEAFF
size: .
D: .
V: TRBV10-3
J: TRBJ1-1

DNA: TGCAGTGCTCAAGCGACGAGCACAGATACGCAGTATTTT
CDR3: CSAQATSTDTQYF
size: .
D: .
V: TRBV20-1
J: TRBJ2-3

DNA: TGTGCCAGCAGTGAAGCGCTTCGGGGTAGCGGCTACACCTTC
CDR3: CASSEALRGSGYTF
size: few
D: .
V: TRBV6-1
J: TRBJ1-2

DNA: TGTGCCAGCAGTTTGGCTCCCGGCAGGGAGGGCGAGCAGTACTTC
CDR3: CASSLAPGREGEQYF
size: .
D: TRBD2
V: TRBV12-3/TRBV12-4
J: TRBJ2-7

DNA: TGCAGTGCTAGCGGACTACTTCGCGGGGAGGGTCCAGATACGCAGTATTTT
CDR3: CSASGLLRGEGPDTQYF
size: few
D: TRBD2
V: TRBV20-1
J: TRBJ2-3

DNA: TGTGCCAGCAGCTTGGATTACGAGACCCAGTACTTC
CDR3: CASSLDYETQYF
size: few
D: .
V: TRBV5-5
J: TRBJ2-5

DNA: TGTGCCAGCAGTTTACGACAGGGGGCGCGAAATGAGCAGTTCTTC
CDR3: CASSLRQGARNEQFF
size: .
D: TRBD1
V: TRBV12-3/TRBV12-4
J: TRBJ2-1

DNA: TGCGCCAGCAGTGAGTTTAGCGGGGGGGGCAATGAGCAGTTCTTC
CDR3: CASSEFSGGGNEQFF
size: .
D: TRBD2
V: TRBV10-2
J: TRBJ2-1

DNA: TGTGCCAGCAGATTTAATTTAGCGGGGTCCTACGAGCAGTACTTC
CDR3: CASRFNLAGSYEQYF
size: .
D: TRBD2
V: TRBV27
J: TRBJ2-7

DNA: TGTGCCAGCAGCCCAGGACAGGGACGTCGCGAGCAGTACTTC
CDR3: CASSPGQGRREQYF
size: .
D: TRBD1
V: TRBV7-2
J: TRBJ2-7

DNA: TGTGCCAGCAGGATAGACCTCGATGGGGGCTACACCTTC
CDR3: CASRIDLDGGYTF
size: many
D: .
V: TRBV6-1
J: TRBJ1-2

DNA: TGTGCCAGCAGTCGATCAGGACTAGCGGGGGGCAATGAGCAGTTCTTC
CDR3: CASSRSGLAGGNEQFF
size: few
D: TRBD2
V: TRBV7-3
J: TRBJ2-1

DNA: TGTGCCAGCTCACCACCAGAGGGGCTTGGAGGCTACACCTTC
CDR3: CASSPPEGLGGYTF
size: many
D: .
V: TRBV18
J: TRBJ1-2

DNA: TGCGCCAGCAGCCAAGGACTGACTGCGAAGCAGTACTTC
CDR3: CASSQGLTAKQYF
size: .
D: .
V: TRBV4-3
J: TRBJ2-7

DNA: TGTGCCATCAGTGCCCCGGGACTAGCGGGGACCTCCTACGAGCAGTACTTC
CDR3: CAISAPGLAGTSYEQYF
size: .
D: TRBD2
V: TRBV10-3
J: TRBJ2-7

DNA: TGTGCCAGCGGACAGGGGGCAGAGACCCAGTACTTC
CDR3: CASGQGAETQYF
size: .
D: TRBD1
V: TRBV6-5
J: TRBJ2-5

DNA: TGCAGTGCATTTTTCCGCGATGAGCAGTTCTTC
CDR3: CSAFFRDEQFF
size: .
D: .
V: TRBV20-1
J: TRBJ2-1

DNA: TGTGCCAGCACCCTAGGGGCCAACGTCCTGACTTTC
CDR3: CASTLGANVLTF
size: few
D: .
V: TRBV6-2/TRBV6-3
J: TRBJ2-6

DNA: TGTGCCAGCAGCCAGAAACTGATACAAGAGACCCAGTACTTC
CDR3: CASSQKLIQETQYF
size: .
D: .
V: TRBV3-1
J: TRBJ2-5

DNA: TGCAGTGCTAGCCCAGCCAGCGGGCAGGCTAACTATGGCTACACCTTC
CDR3: CSASPASGQANYGYTF
size: many
D: .
V: TRBV20-1
J: TRBJ1-2

DNA: TGTGCCAGTAGTCCTTCCCGGAGCTCCTACAATGAGCAGTTCTTC
CDR3: CASSPSRSSYNEQFF
size: .
D: .
V: TRBV19
J: TRBJ2-1

DNA: TGTGCCAGCAGTGGGGGAGGCACCTACGAGCAGTACTTC
CDR3: CASSGGGTYEQYF
size: .
D: .
V: TRBV12-3/TRBV12-4
J: TRBJ2-7

DNA: TGTGCCAGCAGTTTCGGACAGGGGGCAGGCAATCAGCCCCAGCATTTT
CDR3: CASSFGQGAGNQPQHF
size: .
D: TRBD1
V: TRBV12-3/TRBV12-4
J: TRBJ1-5

DNA: TGTGCCAGCAGTGAAGTCGGGGCTAGCGGGAGGAACATTCAGTACTTC
CDR3: CASSEVGASGRNIQYF
size: .
D: TRBD2
V: TRBV2
J: TRBJ2-4

DNA: TGCAGTGCCAGATCTCAGACAAGCCCAGATACGCAGTATTTT
CDR3: CSARSQTSPDTQYF
size: .
D: .
V: TRBV20-1
J: TRBJ2-3

DNA: TGCAGTGCTGTACGGACTAGCGGGAGAAACCGGGCCAAAAACATTCAGTACTTC
CDR3: CSAVRTSGRNRAKNIQYF
size: few
D: TRBD2
V: TRBV20-1
J: TRBJ2-4

DNA: TGTGCCAGTCGGACAGGGCCTCATTTTAGCTCCTACGAGCAGTACTTC
CDR3: CASRTGPHFSSYEQYF
size: many
D: TRBD1
V: TRBV2
J: TRBJ2-7

DNA: TGCAGTGCTGGCCCATTGGGGGCCGGAGCTTTCTTT
CDR3: CSAGPLGAGAFF
size: .
D: .
V: TRBV20-1
J: TRBJ1-1

DNA: TGCGCCAGCAGCTTGGTTGGACAGCTCACAGATACGCAGTATTTT
CDR3: CASSLVGQLTDTQYF
size: few
D: .
V: TRBV5-1
J: TRBJ2-3

DNA: TGTGCCAGCAGCTTCTTTGGACACTCCTACAATGAGCAGTTCTTC
CDR3: CASSFFGHSYNEQFF
size: .
D: .
V: TRBV7-9
J: TRBJ2-1

DNA: TGTGCCAGCAGTCCAGGACAGGTCCGAGAGCAGTACTTC
CDR3: CASSPGQVREQYF
size: .
D: TRBD1
V: TRBV7-2
J: TRBJ2-7

DNA: TGCAGCGTGGGGGGACAGTTGCGTAGCTCCTACGAGCAGTACTTC
CDR3: CSVGGQLRSSYEQYF
size: few
D: .
V: TRBV29-1
J: TRBJ2-7

DNA: TGCAGCGTTGAGCGGAACACCGGGGAGCTGTTTTTT
CDR3: CSVERNTGELFF
size: many
D: .
V: TRBV29-1
J: TRBJ2-2

DNA: TGTGCCAGCAGTTACTCGAGTCTCGGAAACACCATATATTTT
CDR3: CASSYSSLGNTIYF
size: .
D: .
V: TRBV6-5
J: TRBJ1-3

DNA: TGCAGTGCTAGAGACCCTAACCGGAGCTTGGGCAAAAACATTCAGTACTTC
CDR3: CSARDPNRSLGKNIQYF
size: .
D: .
V: TRBV20-1
J: TRBJ2-4

DNA: TGCAGCGTTCGTCCGGGACCGACCGGGGAGCTGTTTTTT
CDR3: CSVRPGPTGELFF
size: .
D: .
V: TRBV29-1
J: TRBJ2-2

DNA: TGTGCCATCAGCGACCTTACGGGACAGGTGGGCTACGAGCAGTACTTC
CDR3: CAISDLTGQVGYEQYF
size: .
D: TRBD1
V: TRBV10-3
J: TRBJ2-7

DNA: TGCAGTGCTAGAGATGGGGGGCTGAACACTGAAGCTTTCTTT
CDR3: CSARDGGLNTEAFF
size: many
D: .
V: TRBV20-1
J: TRBJ1-1

DNA: TGTGCCAGCAGCCAAAGCGGGACTGATGAGCAGTTCTTC
CDR3: CASSQSGTDEQFF
size: once
D: TRBD2
V: TRBV3-1
J: TRBJ2-1

DNA: TGCAGTGCTAGAGATCATCGAGCGGGACTTTACGAGCAGTACTTC
CDR3: CSARDHRAGLYEQYF
size: .
D: TRBD2
V: TRBV20-1
J: TRBJ2-7